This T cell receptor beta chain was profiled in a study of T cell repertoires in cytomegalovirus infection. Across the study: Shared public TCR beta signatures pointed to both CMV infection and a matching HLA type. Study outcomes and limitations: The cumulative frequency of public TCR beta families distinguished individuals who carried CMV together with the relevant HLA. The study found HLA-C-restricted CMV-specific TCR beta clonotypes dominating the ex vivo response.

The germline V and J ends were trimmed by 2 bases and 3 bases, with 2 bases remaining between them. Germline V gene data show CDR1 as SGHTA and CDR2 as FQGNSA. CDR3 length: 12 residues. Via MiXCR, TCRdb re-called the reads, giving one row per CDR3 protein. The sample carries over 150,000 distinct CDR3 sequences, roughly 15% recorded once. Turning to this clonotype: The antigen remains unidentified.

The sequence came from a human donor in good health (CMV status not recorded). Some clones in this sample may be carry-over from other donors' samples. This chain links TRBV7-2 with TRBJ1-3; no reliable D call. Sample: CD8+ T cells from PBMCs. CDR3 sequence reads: CASSLLGNTIYF. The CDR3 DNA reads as TGTGCCAGCAGCTTACTTGGAAACACCATATATTTT.